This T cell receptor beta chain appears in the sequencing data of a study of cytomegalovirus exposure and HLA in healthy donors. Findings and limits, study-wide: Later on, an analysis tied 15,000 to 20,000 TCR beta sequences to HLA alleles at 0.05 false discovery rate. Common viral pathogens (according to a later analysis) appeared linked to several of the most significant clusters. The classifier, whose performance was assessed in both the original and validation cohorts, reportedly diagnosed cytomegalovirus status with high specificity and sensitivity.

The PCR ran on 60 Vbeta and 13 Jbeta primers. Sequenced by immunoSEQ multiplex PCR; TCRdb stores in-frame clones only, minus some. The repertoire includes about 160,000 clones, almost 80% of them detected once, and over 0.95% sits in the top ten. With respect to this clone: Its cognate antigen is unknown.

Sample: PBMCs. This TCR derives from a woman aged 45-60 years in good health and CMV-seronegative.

The CDR3 DNA is TGTGCCAGCAGTTACTTGGACACCTACTACGAGCAGTACTTC. Translation: CASSYLDTYYEQYF. The V gene is TRBV6-6, the J gene TRBJ2-7; a weak D match, TRBD1 (5 bases). The CDR3 totals 14 residues. The germline V gene encodes CDR1 MNHNY and CDR2 SVGAGI (reference sequence). V was clipped by 1 base and J by 3 bases, with 10 bases between them.